The next 15 T cell receptor beta chains were all read from a single sample in a study of blood T cell repertoires in COVID-19. Profiling relied on immunoSEQ multiplex PCR, and the TCRdb table lists in-frame clones only, not all of them. This sample has under 400,000 clones; around 90% occur once, and the top ten carry 6.5% to 8%. The specimen was peripheral blood. These TCRs come from a man aged 18 to 29 with active or convalescent COVID-19.

This CDR3 reads CASSKAGASSYNEQFF. Written as DNA, the CDR3 is TGTGCCAGCAGCAAGGCGGGGGCGAGCTCCTACAATGAGCAGTTCTTC. This rearrangement joins TRBV7-3 to TRBJ2-1; D is possibly TRBD2 (7 bases). Trimming cost V 5 bases and J 0 bases, with 14 bases left between them. The CDR3 spans 16 residues. CDR1 SGHTA and CDR2 FQGTGA come from the germline V gene.

Here the CDR3 DNA reads TGCGCCAGTACAAATAGAACAGGTCTAGGTGAAGCTTTCTTT. Its translation is CASTNRTGLGEAFF. V gene TRBV5-1 combines with J gene TRBJ1-1; D may be TRBD1 (5 bases). CDR1 is SGHRS and CDR2 is YFSETQ in the germline V gene. The V end was cut by 8 bases, the J end by 7 bases, with 21 bases between. This CDR3 contains 14 residues.

The rearrangement links TRBV6-2 or TRBV6-3 to TRBJ2-1; perhaps TRBD2 as D (6 bases). This CDR3 region has 19 residues. Germline CDR1 MNHEY, CDR2 SVGEGT. V shed 0 bases and J shed 4 bases, with 22 bases lying between them. The CDR3 region is CASSYSPGRRFTGYNEQFF. The CDR3 DNA sequence: TGTGCCAGCAGTTACTCACCAGGGAGGAGATTCACGGGGTACAATGAGCAGTTCTTC.

The chain has TRBV2 and TRBJ2-1; 9 bases line up with TRBD2. There are 15 residues in the CDR3. From germline, CDR1 is SNHLY and CDR2 FYNNEI. V dropped 1 base and J dropped 2; count of bases not matched to a gene: 0. CDR3 protein: CASSEERGAYNEQFF. CDR3 nucleotide sequence: TGTGCCAGCAGTGAAGAGCGGGGGGCCTACAATGAGCAGTTCTTC.

This clone appeared a few times. The chain joins TRBV30 to TRBJ2-1, with 8 bases matching TRBD2. V shed 1 base and J 2 bases; nucleotides not matched to a gene: 1. This CDR3 is built from 14 residues. Germline CDR1 GTSNPN, CDR2 SVGIG (reference sequence). The CDR3 is CAWSGTSPYNEQFF. The CDR3 region has the DNA TGTGCCTGGAGTGGGACTAGCCCCTACAATGAGCAGTTCTTC.

V is TRBV7-2 and J is TRBJ1-1, with D possibly matching TRBD1 (5 bases). Germline loops: CDR1 SGHTA, CDR2 FQGNSA. The CDR3 sequence is 16 residues long. The V end lost 6 bases, the J end lost 3 bases, and 20 bases lay between the germline ends. Here the CDR3 DNA reads TGTGCCAGCAGACAGAACCCTTCAGGGTCCTACACTGAAGCTTTCTTT. Its protein product is CASRQNPSGSYTEAFF.

V gene TRBV28 combines with J gene TRBJ1-2, with 9 bases that match TRBD1. The germline CDR1 and CDR2 sequences are MDHEN and SYDVKM. V was clipped by 6 bases and J by 4 bases; unmatched bases: 6. The CDR3 is 14 residues long. The CDR3 region has the DNA TGTGCCAGCAGGTCGACAGGGGGTGTCTATGGCTACACCTTC. Residues: CASRSTGGVYGYTF.

This clone was picked up one time. The CDR3 DNA reads TGTGCCAGCAGCGTAGTAGCGGGACTGTTGTACGAGCAGTACTTC. It codes for CASSVVAGLLYEQYF. The chain employs TRBV9 and TRBJ2-7; 8 nucleotides align to TRBD2. This CDR3 comprises 15 residues. After removal of 0 bases from V and 4 bases from J, the junction contained 6 bases not matched to a gene. Germline CDR1 reads SGDLS; CDR2 reads YYNGEE.

The V and J genes are TRBV4-3 and TRBJ2-3; 10 bases are a match to TRBD2. The CDR3 has 18 residues. The ends lost 0 bases at V and 1 base at J; junction bases unmatched: 7. Germline assignment: CDR1 LGHNA and CDR2 YSLEER. This chain's CDR3 is CASSQDPLAGAGTDTQYF. For the CDR3, the DNA is TGCGCCAGCAGCCAAGATCCCCTAGCGGGAGCGGGCACAGATACGCAGTATTTT.

V gene TRBV7-2 combines with J gene TRBJ2-3; D is possibly TRBD2 (6 bases). CDR1 is SGHTA and CDR2 is FQGNSA in the germline V gene. The V end was cut by 4 bases, the J end by 4 bases, with 15 bases between. The CDR3 covers 15 residues. In nucleotides, the CDR3 is TGTGCCAGCAGCTCCACCGGGGGACCAGCAGATACGCAGTATTTT. Amino acids: CASSSTGGPADTQYF.

The V gene is TRBV10-3, the J gene TRBJ2-1; TRBD1 agrees at 12 bases. V shed 4 bases and J 8 bases; nucleotides not matched to a gene: 3. Germline-derived CDR1 and CDR2 are ENHRY and SYGVKD. This CDR3 is 14 amino acids long. CDR3 bases: TGTGCCATCAGTGGGGACAGGGGGCGGGATGAGCAGTTCTTC. Its protein is CAISGDRGRDEQFF.

The rearrangement joins TRBV4-3 to TRBJ2-7, with 7 bases aligning to TRBD2. The CDR3 runs to 16 residues. Germline CDR1 is LGHNA and CDR2 is YSLEER. Unmatched junction bases numbered 5, after V lost 0 bases and J lost 0 bases. The DNA of the CDR3 is TGCGCCAGCAGCCAAGATGAGCGGGGACGCTCCTACGAGCAGTACTTC. Translating it yields CASSQDERGRSYEQYF.

The V call is TRBV11-2, the J call TRBJ2-1; perhaps TRBD2 as D (7 bases). The CDR3 totals 17 residues. Trimming cost V 0 bases and J 8 bases, with 20 bases left between them. Looked up from germline, CDR1 is SGHAT and CDR2 is FQNNGV. CDR3 coding DNA: TGTGCCAGCAGCTTAGATCGCGACGGGGGGCCGGGGTATGAGCAGTTCTTC. It translates to CASSLDRDGGPGYEQFF.

The rearrangement joins TRBV7-9 to TRBJ1-1; 11 bases align to TRBD1. V lost 4 bases, J lost 4 bases, and 2 bases stayed unmatched. CDR3 size: 14 residues. Germline loops: CDR1 SEHNR, CDR2 FQNEAQ (reference sequence). In DNA form, the CDR3 reads TGTGCCAGCAGCTGGGGACAGGGGGTCACTGAAGCTTTCTTT. Its protein is CASSWGQGVTEAFF.

J is TRBJ1-6 and V is TRBV5-6; the match to TRBD1 covers 9 bases. Germline CDR1 is SGHDT and CDR2 is YYEEEE. CDR3 size: 16 residues. V shed 3 bases, J shed 4 bases, and the junction held 5 bases outside the gene matches. This CDR3 reads CASSSGTGTYNSPLHF. The CDR3 DNA is TGTGCCAGCAGCTCCGGGACAGGGACGTATAATTCACCCCTCCACTTT.